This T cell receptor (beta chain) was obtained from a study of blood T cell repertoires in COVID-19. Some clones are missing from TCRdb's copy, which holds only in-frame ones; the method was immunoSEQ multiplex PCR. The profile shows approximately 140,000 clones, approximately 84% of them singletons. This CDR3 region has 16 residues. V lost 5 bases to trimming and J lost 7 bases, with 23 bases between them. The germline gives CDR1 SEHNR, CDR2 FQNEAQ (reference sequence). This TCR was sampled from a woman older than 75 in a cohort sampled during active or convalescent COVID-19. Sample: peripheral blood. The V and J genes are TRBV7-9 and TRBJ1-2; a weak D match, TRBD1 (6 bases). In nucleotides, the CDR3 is TGTGCCAGCAGCGCCACGAGGGTGGTCCAAGGGGGTGGCTACACCTTC. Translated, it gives CASSATRVVQGGGYTF.